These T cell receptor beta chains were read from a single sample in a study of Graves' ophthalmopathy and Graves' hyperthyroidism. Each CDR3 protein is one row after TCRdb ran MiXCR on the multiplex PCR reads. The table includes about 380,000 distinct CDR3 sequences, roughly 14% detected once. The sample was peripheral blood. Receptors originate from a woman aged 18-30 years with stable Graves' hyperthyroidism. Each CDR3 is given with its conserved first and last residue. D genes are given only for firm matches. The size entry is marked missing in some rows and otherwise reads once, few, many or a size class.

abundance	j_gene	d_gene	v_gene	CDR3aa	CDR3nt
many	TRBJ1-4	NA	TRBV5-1	CASSLERANEKLFF	TGCGCCAGCAGCTTGGAACGGGCTAATGAAAAACTGTTTTTT
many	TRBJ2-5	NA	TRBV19	CASTAGSETQYF	TGTGCCTCCACCGCAGGGTCAGAGACCCAGTACTTC
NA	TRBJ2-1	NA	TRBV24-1	CATSALGSYNEQFF	TGTGCCACCAGTGCTCTGGGGTCCTACAATGAGCAGTTCTTC
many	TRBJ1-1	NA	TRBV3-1	CASSPLQGGTEAFF	TGTGCCAGCAGCCCCTTACAGGGTGGCACTGAAGCTTTCTTT
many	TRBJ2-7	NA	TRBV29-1	CSVVAGDGIYEQYF	TGCAGCGTTGTGGCCGGGGACGGAATCTACGAGCAGTACTTC
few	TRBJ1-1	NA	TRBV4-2	CASSPPAANTEAFF	TGTGCCAGCAGCCCCCCGGCGGCGAACACTGAAGCTTTCTTT
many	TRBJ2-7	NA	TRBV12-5	CASGLVRAGQSYEQYF	TGTGCTAGTGGTTTGGTACGGGCAGGTCAGTCCTACGAGCAGTACTTC
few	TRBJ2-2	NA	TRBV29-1	CSVESGWGGELFF	TGCAGCGTTGAGTCCGGGTGGGGCGGGGAGCTGTTTTTT
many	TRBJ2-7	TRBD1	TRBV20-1	CSARVGTGHEQYF	TGCAGTGCTAGAGTGGGGACAGGGCACGAGCAGTACTTC
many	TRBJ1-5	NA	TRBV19	CASWGTTPGQKNQPQHF	TGTGCCAGTTGGGGGACTACCCCGGGACAAAAAAATCAGCCCCAGCATTTT
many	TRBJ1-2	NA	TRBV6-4	CASSETAHIGGYTF	TGTGCCAGCTCAGAGACAGCGCATATCGGGGGCTACACCTTC
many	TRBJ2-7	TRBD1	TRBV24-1	CATSRDRDDEQYF	TGTGCCACCAGTAGGGACAGGGATGACGAGCAGTACTTC
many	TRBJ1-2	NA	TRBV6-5	CASSYAQGLDGYTF	TGTGCCAGCAGTTACGCTCAGGGATTAGATGGCTACACCTTC
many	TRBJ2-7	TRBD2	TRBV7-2	CASSFGIAGIYEQYF	TGTGCCAGCAGCTTTGGTATAGCGGGGATCTACGAGCAGTACTTC
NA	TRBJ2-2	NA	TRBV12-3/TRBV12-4	CASSFWLVLVEGELFF	TGTGCCAGCAGTTTTTGGCTTGTATTGGTTGAGGGGGAGCTGTTTTTT
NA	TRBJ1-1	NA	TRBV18	CASSPRAVNTEAFF	TGTGCCAGCTCACCACGGGCAGTTAACACTGAAGCTTTCTTT
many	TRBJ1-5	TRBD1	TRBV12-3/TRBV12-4	CASSLAGGRQPQHF	TGTGCCAGCAGTTTGGCAGGGGGGCGCCAGCCCCAGCATTTT